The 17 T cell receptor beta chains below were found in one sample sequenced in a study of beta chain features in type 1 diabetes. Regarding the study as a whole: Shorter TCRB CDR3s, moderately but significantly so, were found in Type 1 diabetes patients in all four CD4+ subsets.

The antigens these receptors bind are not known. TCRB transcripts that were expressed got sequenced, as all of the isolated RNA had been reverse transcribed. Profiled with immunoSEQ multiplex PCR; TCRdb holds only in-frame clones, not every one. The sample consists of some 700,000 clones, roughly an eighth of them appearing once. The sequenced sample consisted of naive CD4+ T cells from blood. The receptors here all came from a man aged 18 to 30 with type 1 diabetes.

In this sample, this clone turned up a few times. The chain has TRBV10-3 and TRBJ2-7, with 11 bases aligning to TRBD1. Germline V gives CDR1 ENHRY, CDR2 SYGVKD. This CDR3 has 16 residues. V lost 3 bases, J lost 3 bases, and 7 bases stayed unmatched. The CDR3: CAISDSGTGGFYEQYF. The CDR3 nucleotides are TGTGCCATCAGTGACTCCGGGACAGGGGGTTTCTACGAGCAGTACTTC.

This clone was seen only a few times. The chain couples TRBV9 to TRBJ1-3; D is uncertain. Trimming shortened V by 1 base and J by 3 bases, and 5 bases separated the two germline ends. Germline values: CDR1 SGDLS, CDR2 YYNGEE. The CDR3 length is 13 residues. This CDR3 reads CASSVSDGNTIYF. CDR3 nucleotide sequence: TGTGCCAGCAGCGTATCCGATGGAAACACCATATATTTT.

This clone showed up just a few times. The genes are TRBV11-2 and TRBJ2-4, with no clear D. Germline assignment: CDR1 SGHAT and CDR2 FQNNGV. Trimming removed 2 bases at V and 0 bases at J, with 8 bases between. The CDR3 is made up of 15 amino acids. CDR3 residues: CASSLTAIAKNIQYF. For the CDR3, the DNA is TGTGCCAGCAGCTTAACTGCGATAGCCAAAAACATTCAGTACTTC.

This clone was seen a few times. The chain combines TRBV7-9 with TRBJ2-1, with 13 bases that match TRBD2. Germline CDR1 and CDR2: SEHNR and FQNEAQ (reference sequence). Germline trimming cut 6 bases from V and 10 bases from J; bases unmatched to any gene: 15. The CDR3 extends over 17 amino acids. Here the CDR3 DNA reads TGTGCCAGCAGGAGTCAAGGACTAGCGGGGGTACTCCGAGAGCAGTTCTTC. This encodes CASRSQGLAGVLREQFF.

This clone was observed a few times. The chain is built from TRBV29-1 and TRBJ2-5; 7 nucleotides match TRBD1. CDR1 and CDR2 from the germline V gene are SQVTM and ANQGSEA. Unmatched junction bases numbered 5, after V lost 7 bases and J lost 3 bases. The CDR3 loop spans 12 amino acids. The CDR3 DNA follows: TGCAGCGCCGGGACAGCCGAAGAGACCCAGTACTTC. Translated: CSAGTAEETQYF.

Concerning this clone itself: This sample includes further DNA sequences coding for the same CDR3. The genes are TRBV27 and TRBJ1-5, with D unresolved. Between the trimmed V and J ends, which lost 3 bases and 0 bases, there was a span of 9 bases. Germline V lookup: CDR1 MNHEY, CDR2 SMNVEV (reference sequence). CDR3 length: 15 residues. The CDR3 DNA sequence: TGTGCCAGCAGTTTGGTAGCGTATAGCAATCAGCCCCAGCATTTT. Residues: CASSLVAYSNQPQHF.

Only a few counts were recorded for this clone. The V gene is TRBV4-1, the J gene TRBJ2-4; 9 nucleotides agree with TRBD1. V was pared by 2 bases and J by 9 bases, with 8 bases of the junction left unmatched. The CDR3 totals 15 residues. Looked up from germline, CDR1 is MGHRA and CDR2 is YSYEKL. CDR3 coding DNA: TGCGCCAGCAGCCAATTCCGGGACAGGGTAGCCATTCAGTACTTC. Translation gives CASSQFRDRVAIQYF.

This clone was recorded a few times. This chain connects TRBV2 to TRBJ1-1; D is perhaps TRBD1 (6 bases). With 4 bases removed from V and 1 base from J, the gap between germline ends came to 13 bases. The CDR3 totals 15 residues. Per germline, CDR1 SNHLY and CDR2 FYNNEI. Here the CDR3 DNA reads TGTGCCAGCAGTGGGTTGACAGGAACGAACACTGAAGCTTTCTTT. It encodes CASSGLTGTNTEAFF. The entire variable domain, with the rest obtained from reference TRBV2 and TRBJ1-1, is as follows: EPEVTQTPSHQVTQMGQEVILRCVPISNHLYFYWYRQILGQKVEFLVSFYNNEISEKSEIFDDQFSVERPDGSNFTLKIRSTKLEDSAMYFCASSGLTGTNTEAFFGQGTRLTVV.

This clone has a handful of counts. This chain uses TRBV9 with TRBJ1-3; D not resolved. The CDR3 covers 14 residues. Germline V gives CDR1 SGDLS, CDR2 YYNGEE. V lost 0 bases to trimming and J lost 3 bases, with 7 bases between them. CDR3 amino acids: CASSVVAFGNTIYF. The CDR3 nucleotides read TGTGCCAGCAGCGTAGTAGCTTTTGGAAACACCATATATTTT.

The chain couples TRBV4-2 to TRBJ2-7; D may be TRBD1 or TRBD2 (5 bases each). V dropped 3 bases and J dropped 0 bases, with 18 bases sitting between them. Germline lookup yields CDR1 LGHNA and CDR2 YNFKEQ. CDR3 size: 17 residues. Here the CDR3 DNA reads TGTGCCAGCAGCCATACTTCCGGGACCCCGAGCTCCTACGAGCAGTACTTC. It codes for CASSHTSGTPSSYEQYF.

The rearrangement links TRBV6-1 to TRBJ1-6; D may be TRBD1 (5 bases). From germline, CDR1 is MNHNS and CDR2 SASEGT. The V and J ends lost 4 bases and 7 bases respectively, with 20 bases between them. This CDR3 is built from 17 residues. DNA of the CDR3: TGTGCCAGCAGTGTCGGCATGGTGGGGTGGGGGAATTCACCCCTCCACTTT. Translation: CASSVGMVGWGNSPLHF.

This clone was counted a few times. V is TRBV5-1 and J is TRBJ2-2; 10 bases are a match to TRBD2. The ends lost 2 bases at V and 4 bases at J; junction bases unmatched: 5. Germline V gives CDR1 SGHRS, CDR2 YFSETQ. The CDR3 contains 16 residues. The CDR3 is CASSFTSGDVTGELFF. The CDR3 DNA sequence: TGCGCCAGCAGCTTCACTAGCGGGGATGTCACCGGGGAGCTGTTTTTT.

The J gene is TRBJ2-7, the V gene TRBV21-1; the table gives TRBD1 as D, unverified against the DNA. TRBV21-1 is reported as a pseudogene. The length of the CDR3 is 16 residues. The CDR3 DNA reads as TGTGCCAGCAGCGGACAGGATCGTGGGAGCTCCTACGAGCAGTACTTC. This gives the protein CASSGQDRGSSYEQYF.

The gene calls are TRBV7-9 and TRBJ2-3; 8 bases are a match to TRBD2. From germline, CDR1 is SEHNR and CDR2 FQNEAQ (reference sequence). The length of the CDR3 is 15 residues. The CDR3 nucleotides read TGTGCGATGAGTTGGGGTAGCGGGGTTGAAGATACGCAGTATTTT. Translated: CAMSWGSGVEDTQYF.

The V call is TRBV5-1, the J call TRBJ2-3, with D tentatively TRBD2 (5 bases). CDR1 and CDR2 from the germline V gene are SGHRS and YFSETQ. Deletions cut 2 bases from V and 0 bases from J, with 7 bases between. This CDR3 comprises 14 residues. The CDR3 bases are TGCGCCAGCAGCTTCCGGGAAAGCACAGATACGCAGTATTTT. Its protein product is CASSFRESTDTQYF.

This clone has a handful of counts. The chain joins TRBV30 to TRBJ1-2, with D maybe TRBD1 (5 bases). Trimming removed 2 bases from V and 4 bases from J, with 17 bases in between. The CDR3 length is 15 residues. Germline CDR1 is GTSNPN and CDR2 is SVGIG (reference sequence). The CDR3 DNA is TGTGCCTGGAGTAACGGGGAGGGACCCGCCTATGGCTACACCTTC. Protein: CAWSNGEGPAYGYTF.

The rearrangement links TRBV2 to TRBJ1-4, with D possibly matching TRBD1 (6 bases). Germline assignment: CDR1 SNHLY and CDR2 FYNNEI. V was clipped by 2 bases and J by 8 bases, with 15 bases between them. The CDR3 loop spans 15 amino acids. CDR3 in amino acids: CASSEWRQGSEKLFF. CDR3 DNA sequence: TGTGCCAGCAGTGAATGGCGTCAGGGGAGCGAAAAACTGTTTTTT.